This T cell receptor beta chain derives from a study of Graves' ophthalmopathy and Graves' hyperthyroidism. General observations from the study: Separation of ophthalmopathy from stable hyperthyroidism was achieved by a 13-signature model, at 85% to 90% sensitivity and roughly 81% specificity.

Amplifying from RNA transcripts, the study obtained TCR beta CDR3 regions. The library came from an HTBI-primed first-round RT-PCR and a second-round multiplex PCR. TCRdb reprocessed the multiplex PCR reads with MiXCR, giving one entry per CDR3 protein. Here the sample spans about 620,000 distinct CDR3 sequences, around a fifth being singletons. As regards this clonotype: Its specificity is unknown.

Trimming took 6 bases from V and 15 from J, leaving 24 bases between them. The CDR3 has 15 amino acids. Sequenced material: peripheral blood. The rearrangement links TRBV12-3 or TRBV12-4 to TRBJ1-6; maybe TRBD1 (6 bases). The receptor comes from a woman aged 18-30 years with stable Graves' hyperthyroidism. Some clones in this sample may be carry-over from other donors' samples. CDR3 loop: CASRLPKGGDCLLHF. CDR3 in DNA: TGTGCCAGCAGGCTCCCGAAGGGGGGGGATTGTCTCCTCCACTTT.